This is a list of T cell receptor beta chains from one sample in a study of shared clonotypes between healthy human individuals. Produced via immunoSEQ multiplex PCR; TCRdb's table is partial and in-frame only. Of some 600,000 clones in the sample, 90% to 97% were seen once. Specimen: naive CD8+ T cells sorted from blood. The origin of the receptors is a woman in her twenties or thirties in good health. Both conserved end residues are trimmed from each CDR3. Each record gives: V gene, J gene, CDR3 protein.

TRBV4-1,TRBJ2-1,ASSHRLGSISDEQF
TRBV15,TRBJ2-7,ATSRDSYEQY
TRBV7-8,TRBJ2-2,ASSQDLTSENTGELF
TRBV7-8,TRBJ1-3,ASSLAESSGNTIY
TRBV27,TRBJ2-1,ASSSGWGGDEQF
TRBV28,TRBJ2-7,ASSFRDPGSYEQY
TRBV19,TRBJ2-1,ASSTWTSGIYNEQF
TRBV28,TRBJ2-1,ASSLHSSYNEQF
TRBV28,TRBJ1-4,ASSPLSVADEKLF
TRBV11-2,TRBJ1-1,ASSLGENTEAF
TRBV28,TRBJ2-7,ASSLNPYEQY
TRBV27,TRBJ2-7,ASSPIGTGVHEQY
TRBV19,TRBJ2-1,ASRTGTSGRTNEQF
TRBV6-5,TRBJ2-7,ASSKGLAGNEQY
TRBV6-5,TRBJ2-5,ASWTHEETQY
TRBV10-1,TRBJ2-3,ASSEAYSTDTQY
TRBV15,TRBJ2-7,ATSRDGSTYEQY
TRBV9,TRBJ2-1,ASSVGTSGEQF
TRBV2,TRBJ1-1,ASSEWTGQSAEAF
TRBV27,TRBJ2-1,ASESLKRNEQF
TRBV28,TRBJ2-7,ASSLQGAYEQY
TRBV30,TRBJ1-6,AWSVGRSPLH
TRBV28,TRBJ2-7,ASSLTYEQY
TRBV28,TRBJ2-7,ASVTGGGGSYEQY
TRBV21-1,TRBJ1-1,ASSKEGRGRGNTEAF
TRBV12-5,TRBJ2-3,ASGFSSVTPSPDTQY
TRBV11-2,TRBJ1-1,ASSPKGWVPEAF
TRBV27,TRBJ2-7,ASSWGQGTYEQY
TRBV27,TRBJ1-6,ASSLSDNSPLH
TRBV27,TRBJ2-2,ASSLYTGELF
TRBV28,TRBJ2-7,ASRRFGTGDYEQY
TRBV5-1,TRBJ1-1,ASSEYRGGGTEAF